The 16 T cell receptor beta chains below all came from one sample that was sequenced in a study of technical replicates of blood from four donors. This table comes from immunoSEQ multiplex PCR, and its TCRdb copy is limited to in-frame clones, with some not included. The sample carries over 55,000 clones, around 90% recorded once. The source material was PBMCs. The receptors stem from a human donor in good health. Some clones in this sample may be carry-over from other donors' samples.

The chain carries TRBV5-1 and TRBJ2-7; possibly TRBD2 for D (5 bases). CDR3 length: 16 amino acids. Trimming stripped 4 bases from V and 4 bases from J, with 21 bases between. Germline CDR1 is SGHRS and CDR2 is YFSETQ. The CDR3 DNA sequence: TGCGCCAGCAGCATGGTAGGAGGCGCGGTGGGTTACGAGCAGTACTTC. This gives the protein CASSMVGGAVGYEQYF.

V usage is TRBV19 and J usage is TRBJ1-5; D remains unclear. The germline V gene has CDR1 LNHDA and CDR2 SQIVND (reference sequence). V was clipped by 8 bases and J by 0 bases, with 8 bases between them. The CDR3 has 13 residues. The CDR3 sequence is CASGLNSNQPQHF. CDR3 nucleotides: TGTGCCAGTGGACTTAATAGCAATCAGCCCCAGCATTTT.

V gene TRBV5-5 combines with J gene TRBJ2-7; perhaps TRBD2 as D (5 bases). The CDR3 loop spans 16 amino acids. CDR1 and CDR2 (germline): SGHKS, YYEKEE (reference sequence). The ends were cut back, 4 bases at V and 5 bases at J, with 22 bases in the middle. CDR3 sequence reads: CASSPSLGLRGNEQYF. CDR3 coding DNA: TGTGCCAGCAGCCCGTCCTTGGGCCTCCGGGGAAACGAGCAGTACTTC. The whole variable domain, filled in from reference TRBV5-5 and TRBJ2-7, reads DAGVTQSPTHLIKTRGQQVTLRCSPISGHKSVSWYQQVLGQGPQFIFQYYEKEERGRGNFPDRFSARQFPNYSSELNVNALLLGDSALYLCASSPSLGLRGNEQYFGPGTRLTVT.

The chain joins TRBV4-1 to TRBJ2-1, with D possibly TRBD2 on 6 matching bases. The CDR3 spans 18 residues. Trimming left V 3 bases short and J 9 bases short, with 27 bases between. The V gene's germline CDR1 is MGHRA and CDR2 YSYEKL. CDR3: CASSHTKVGGLGDSEQFF. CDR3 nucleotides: TGCGCCAGCAGCCATACTAAGGTGGGAGGACTGGGGGATAGTGAGCAGTTCTTC.

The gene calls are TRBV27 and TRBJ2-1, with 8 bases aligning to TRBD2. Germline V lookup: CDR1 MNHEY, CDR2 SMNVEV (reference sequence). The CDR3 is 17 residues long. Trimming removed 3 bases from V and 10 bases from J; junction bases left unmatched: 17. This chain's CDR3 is CASSFRQTLTGGGEQFF. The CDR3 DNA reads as TGTGCCAGCAGTTTCCGTCAGACCCTTACCGGGGGGGGCGAGCAGTTCTTC.

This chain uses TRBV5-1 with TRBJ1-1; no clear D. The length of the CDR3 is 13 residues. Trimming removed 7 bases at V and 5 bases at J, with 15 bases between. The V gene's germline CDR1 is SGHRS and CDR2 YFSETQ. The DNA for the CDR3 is TGCGCCAGCGCCGTCGGGGTTGTAACTGAAGCTTTCTTT. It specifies CASAVGVVTEAFF.

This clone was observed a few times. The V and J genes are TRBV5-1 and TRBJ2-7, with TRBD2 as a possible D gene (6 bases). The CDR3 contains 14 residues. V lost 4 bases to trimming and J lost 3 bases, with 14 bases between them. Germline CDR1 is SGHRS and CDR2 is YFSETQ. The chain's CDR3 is CASSDGEDSYEQYF. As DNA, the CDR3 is TGCGCCAGCAGCGACGGGGAGGATAGCTACGAGCAGTACTTC.

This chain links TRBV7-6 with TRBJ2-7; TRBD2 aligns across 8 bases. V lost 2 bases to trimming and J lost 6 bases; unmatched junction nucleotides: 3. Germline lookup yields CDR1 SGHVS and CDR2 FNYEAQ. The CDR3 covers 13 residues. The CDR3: CASSLTGGAEQYF. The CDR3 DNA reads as TGTGCCAGCAGCTTAACGGGAGGGGCCGAGCAGTACTTC.

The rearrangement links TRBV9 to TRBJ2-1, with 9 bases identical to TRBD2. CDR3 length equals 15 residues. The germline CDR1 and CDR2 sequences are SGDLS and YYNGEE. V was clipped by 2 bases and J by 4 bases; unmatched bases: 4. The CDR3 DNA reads TGTGCCAGCAGCGTCCTAGCGGGGCATTACAATGAGCAGTTCTTC. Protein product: CASSVLAGHYNEQFF.

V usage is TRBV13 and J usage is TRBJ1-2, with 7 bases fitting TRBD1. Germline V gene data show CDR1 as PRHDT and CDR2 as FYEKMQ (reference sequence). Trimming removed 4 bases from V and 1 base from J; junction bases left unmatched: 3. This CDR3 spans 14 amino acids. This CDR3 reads CASSSGGGNYGYTF. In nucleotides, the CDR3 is TGTGCCAGCAGCTCAGGGGGGGGTAACTATGGCTACACCTTC.

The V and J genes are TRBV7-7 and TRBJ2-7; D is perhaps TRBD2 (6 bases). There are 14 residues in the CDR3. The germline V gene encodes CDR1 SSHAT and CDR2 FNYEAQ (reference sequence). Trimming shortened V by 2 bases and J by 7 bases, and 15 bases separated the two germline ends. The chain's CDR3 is CASSLYGLGGEQYF. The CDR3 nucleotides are TGTGCCAGCAGCTTATACGGGCTTGGGGGGGAGCAGTACTTC.

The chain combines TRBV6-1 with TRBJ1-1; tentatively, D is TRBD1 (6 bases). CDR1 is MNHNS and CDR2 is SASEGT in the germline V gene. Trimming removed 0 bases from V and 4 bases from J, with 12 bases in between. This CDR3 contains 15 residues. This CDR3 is CASSEAEGGGTEAFF. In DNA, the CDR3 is TGTGCCAGCAGTGAAGCGGAGGGGGGGGGCACTGAAGCTTTCTTT.

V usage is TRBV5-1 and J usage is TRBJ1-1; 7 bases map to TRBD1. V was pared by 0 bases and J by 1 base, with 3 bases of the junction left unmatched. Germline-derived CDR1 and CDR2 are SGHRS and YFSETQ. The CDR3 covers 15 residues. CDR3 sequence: CASSLGTGTNTEAFF. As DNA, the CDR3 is TGCGCCAGCAGCTTGGGGACAGGAACGAACACTGAAGCTTTCTTT.

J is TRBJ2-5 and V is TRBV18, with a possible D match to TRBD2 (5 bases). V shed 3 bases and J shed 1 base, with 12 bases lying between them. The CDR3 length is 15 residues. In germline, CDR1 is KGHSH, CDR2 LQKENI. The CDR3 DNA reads TGTGCCAGCTCACCCCTCCCGGGAAGCCAAGAGACCCAGTACTTC. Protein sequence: CASSPLPGSQETQYF.

The CDR3 region is CASRLSHRAGEQFF. Written as DNA, the CDR3 is TGTGCCAGCCGGTTATCACACAGGGCGGGTGAGCAGTTCTTC. The chain is built from TRBV2 and TRBJ2-1, with a tentative D call TRBD1 (6 bases). The V gene's germline CDR1 is SNHLY and CDR2 FYNNEI. Trimming left V 8 bases short and J 9 bases short, with 20 bases between. There are 14 residues in the CDR3.

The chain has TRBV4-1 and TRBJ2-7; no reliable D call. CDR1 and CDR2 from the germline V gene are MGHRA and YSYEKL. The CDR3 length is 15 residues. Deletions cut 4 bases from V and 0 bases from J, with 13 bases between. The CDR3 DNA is TGCGCCAGCAGCCCCCCGCTTGCCTACTCCTACGAGCAGTACTTC. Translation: CASSPPLAYSYEQYF.